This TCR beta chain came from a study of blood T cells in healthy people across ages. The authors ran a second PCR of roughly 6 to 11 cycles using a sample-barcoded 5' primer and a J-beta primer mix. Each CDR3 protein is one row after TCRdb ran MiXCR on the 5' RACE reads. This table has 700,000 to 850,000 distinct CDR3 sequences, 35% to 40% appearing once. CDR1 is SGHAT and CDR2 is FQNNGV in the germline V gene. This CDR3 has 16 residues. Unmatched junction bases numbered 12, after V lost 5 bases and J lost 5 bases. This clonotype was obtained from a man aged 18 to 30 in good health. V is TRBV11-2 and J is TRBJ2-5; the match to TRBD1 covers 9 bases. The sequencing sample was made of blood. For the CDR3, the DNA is TGTGCCAGCAGCCAGCCCTCCACAGGGGGCTGGGAGACCCAGTACTTC. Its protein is CASSQPSTGGWETQYF.